This T cell receptor beta chain stems from a study of beta chain features in type 1 diabetes. Whole-study results and caveats: Researchers report that Type 1 diabetes patients had moderately but significantly shorter TCRB CDR3s across all four CD4+ subsets. Cells expressing TCR highly could be over-represented by cDNA sequencing.

The CDR3 length is 14 residues. Germline V gene data show CDR1 as MNHEY and CDR2 as SVGAGI. V gave up 7 bases and J gave up 6 bases; unmatched junction bases: 9. The entirety of the isolated RNA underwent reverse transcription, so expressed TCRB transcripts were sequenced. This table comes from immunoSEQ multiplex PCR, and its TCRdb copy is limited to in-frame clones, with some not included. The data show 300,000 or so clones, 9.3% seen once. Heparinised blood was drawn once per donor, averaging roughly 0.11 L. Cells sorted by CD45RO/CCR7/CD25/CD127/CD95/CD27 comprised CD4+ naive, central memory, regulatory and stem cell-like memory cells. This clone was detected only a few times. The antigen remains unidentified.

The rearrangement joins TRBV6-5 to TRBJ2-7, with 10 bases fitting TRBD2. The source of this sequence is a man aged 25 to 40 with type 1 diabetes. The sequenced sample consisted of central memory CD4+ T cells from blood. This CDR3 is CASTRSGGALEQYF. CDR3 bases: TGTGCCAGCACCAGGAGCGGGGGGGCTCTCGAGCAGTACTTC.